The entry below describes one T cell receptor (beta chain). This clone came up a few times. The clone's antigen remains unknown. Per-nucleotide qualities are absent, and no much larger clonotype sits a single base away. This record comes from a study of beta chain features in type 1 diabetes (dated by TCRdb to between 2018 and 2020). Background on the whole study: Patients and healthy donors did not differ in mean age, gender distribution, total cell number or subset yield. The study compared TCRB repertoires of sorted circulating CD4+ T cell subsets between recently diagnosed type 1 diabetes patients and matched healthy donors. A total of 100 million to 110 million sorted cells were examined across all samples, and a strong correlation was observed between cell number per subset and RNA yield. Whereas all 30 or so donors provided naive and central memory subsets, regulatory and stem cell-like memory subsets were isolated from just 8 patients and roughly 8 healthy donors. Results the study describes overall, beyond this receptor: Because the HLA sub-analyses included only small numbers of individuals, any influence of HLA type on TCRB rearrangement was left unresolved. Because cDNA was sequenced instead of genomic DNA, highly expressing activated cells could be over-represented, though the groups showed no difference in activation or CD3 levels. At VDJ recombination sites, type 1 diabetes patients had fewer insertions and more deleted nucleotides, which implies abnormalities in thymic rearrangement. Naive, central memory and regulatory TCRB repertoires appeared to be more alike among patients than among healthy donors. PCR may preferentially amplify shorter templates, but because patient and control samples were amplified and corrected together, any resulting skew would affect both groups equally. A moderate but significant shortening of TCRB CDR3 length was observed in type 1 diabetes patients in all four CD4+ subsets.

In the germline V gene, CDR1 corresponds to SGHNT and CDR2 to YENEEA. Trimming costs V 5 bases and J 7 bases, and their ends lie 9 bases apart. The CDR3 runs 12 residues from the cysteine to the phenylalanine. The read is trimmed to its CDR3 DNA, 36 bases read in frame from base 1. The entire amount of isolated RNA was reverse transcribed using the High Capacity cDNA Reverse Transcription Kit, so the sequenced TCRB transcripts were expressed ones. Deep immunoSEQ sequencing was performed on naive, central memory and regulatory T cell samples, with an average of about 3.6 million total reads per sample. Sorted cells were lysed in RLT buffer and RNA was extracted with DNase-treated RNeasy Micro or Mini kits, depending on cell number. To prevent cross-contamination, each cell subset was processed individually, whereas patient and healthy donor samples were processed jointly. The immunoSEQ multiplex PCR was used to amplify TCRB sequences from cDNA, yielding 87-bp fragments that span the CDR3 region. Amplicons were sequenced on the Illumina HiSeq platform. The paper's processing steps were these. Synthetic template baselines were used to correct PCR bias computationally, reads within Hamming distance 2 were collapsed together, and singletons that could not be merged were discarded. Reads were aligned against IMGT so that V, D and J genes, CDR3 length and insertions or deletions at six rearrangement sites could be assigned. Within each subset, clonotype counts were normalized to sorted cell number, after which true diversity and Gini coefficients were computed with the tcR R package. The overlap coefficient, calculated on TCRB nucleotide sequences, was used to quantify repertoire sharing. Out-of-frame TCRB sequences from naive cells were analyzed to stand in for the pre-selection repertoire. Drawn from immuneACCESS, this table holds only the in-frame rearrangements with V and J called that TCRdb kept. Clones are partly lost; checked studies trace under half to an unresolved V gene and leave the rest unexplained. D and trimming were read from the DNA, whereas the V and J calls and clone size are those reported in that table. Across this sample there are around 310,000 clones, with about 13% seen only once. The ten largest clones take up 0.015% of the sample.

Each donor gave one peripheral blood draw, roughly 0.12 L on average, collected into heparinised tubes. A BD FACSAria II was used to sort naive, central memory, regulatory and stem cell-like memory CD4+ T cells with a panel that included CD45RO, CCR7, CD25, CD127, CD95 and CD27. Every sorted population had a purity above 95%. PBMCs were isolated immediately by Lymphoprep density gradient centrifugation and stained directly without culture. Samples were stained and sorted in pairs, with one healthy donor and one patient per experiment, so that batch effects were minimized. The sample was naive CD4+ T cells from blood. Interpreted using the paper, the cell subset or site label stands for: true naive CD4+ T cells. The chain was built from TRBV11-3 and TRBJ2-1; D gene: possibly TRBD2, on 6 matching bases. The sequence derives from a woman under 30 with type 1 diabetes. CDR3 loop: CASSHGGNEQFF. The nucleotide sequence reads TGTGCCAGCAGCCACGGAGGGAATGAGCAGTTCTTC.